The rows below give T cell receptor beta chains drawn from one sample of a study of blood T cell repertoires in COVID-19. Data came from immunoSEQ multiplex PCR; TCRdb stores just in-frame clones and leaves some out. The table shows 80,000 to 100,000 clones, with about 74% occurring only once. Input material: peripheral blood. These receptors were taken from a man between 65 and 85 years old with COVID-19, enrolled during active disease. Both conserved end residues are part of each CDR3. The order of the fields is D gene, clone size, V gene, J gene, CDR3 protein, CDR3 DNA. The D gene is left open where the match is weak. Part of the rows lack a size; the others show once, few, many or a class for expanded clones.

d_call: .
clone_size: once
v_call: TRBV19
j_call: TRBJ2-1
cdr3_aa: CASSSSSSYNEQFF
cdr3_nt: TGTGCCAGTAGTTCGTCCTCTTCCTACAATGAGCAGTTCTTC

d_call: TRBD1
clone_size: few
v_call: TRBV6-5
j_call: TRBJ1-5
cdr3_aa: CAATGVMGQPQHF
cdr3_nt: TGTGCCGCGACAGGGGTTATGGGTCAGCCCCAGCATTTT

d_call: TRBD1
clone_size: .
v_call: TRBV5-4
j_call: TRBJ2-2
cdr3_aa: CASSLLRGGDTGELFF
cdr3_nt: TGTGCCAGCAGCCTCTTGAGAGGGGGCGACACCGGGGAGCTGTTTTTT

d_call: TRBD2
clone_size: .
v_call: TRBV4-3
j_call: TRBJ2-3
cdr3_aa: CASSQEVGLAGFFSTDTQYF
cdr3_nt: TGCGCCAGCAGCCAAGAAGTAGGACTAGCGGGCTTCTTTAGCACAGATACGCAGTATTTT

d_call: TRBD1
clone_size: .
v_call: TRBV2
j_call: TRBJ2-7
cdr3_aa: CARGTENYEQYF
cdr3_nt: TGTGCCAGAGGGACAGAGAACTACGAGCAGTACTTC

d_call: .
clone_size: .
v_call: TRBV6-2/TRBV6-3
j_call: TRBJ2-5
cdr3_aa: CASSYGGAGVYETQYF
cdr3_nt: TGTGCCAGCAGTTATGGGGGCGCGGGGGTTTACGAGACCCAGTACTTC

d_call: .
clone_size: .
v_call: TRBV21-1
j_call: TRBJ2-2
cdr3_aa: CASSKALGTGDYRNTGELFF
cdr3_nt: TGTGCCAGCAGCAAAGCGCTAGGGACAGGAGATTATCGGAACACCGGGGAGCTGTTTTTT

d_call: TRBD1
clone_size: .
v_call: TRBV6-1
j_call: TRBJ2-1
cdr3_aa: CASSPRQGMDEQFF
cdr3_nt: TGTGCCAGCAGTCCAAGACAGGGGATGGATGAGCAGTTCTTC

d_call: .
clone_size: .
v_call: TRBV11-3
j_call: TRBJ2-2
cdr3_aa: CASSLVTGTTGELFF
cdr3_nt: TGTGCCAGCAGCTTAGTTACAGGGACCACCGGGGAGCTGTTTTTT

d_call: .
clone_size: few
v_call: TRBV27
j_call: TRBJ1-2
cdr3_aa: CASSLLGVHQEGYTF
cdr3_nt: TGTGCCAGCAGTTTGCTCGGGGTCCACCAGGAGGGCTACACCTTC

d_call: .
clone_size: .
v_call: TRBV18
j_call: TRBJ1-1
cdr3_aa: CASSPLQQNTEAFF
cdr3_nt: TGTGCCAGCTCACCACTACAGCAGAACACTGAAGCTTTCTTT

d_call: TRBD2
clone_size: .
v_call: TRBV28
j_call: TRBJ2-2
cdr3_aa: CASRQRGNTGELFF
cdr3_nt: TGTGCCAGCCGGCAGCGGGGGAACACCGGGGAGCTGTTTTTT

d_call: TRBD2
clone_size: .
v_call: TRBV4-2
j_call: TRBJ2-3
cdr3_aa: CASSQQIAGGTDTQYF
cdr3_nt: TGTGCCAGCAGCCAACAGATAGCGGGAGGGACAGATACGCAGTATTTT

d_call: .
clone_size: .
v_call: TRBV3-1/TRBV3-2
j_call: TRBJ1-2
cdr3_aa: CASSRAGTNSRGYTF
cdr3_nt: TGTGCCAGCAGCCGAGCCGGGACAAACTCCCGTGGCTACACCTTC

d_call: TRBD1
clone_size: few
v_call: TRBV5-1
j_call: TRBJ2-5
cdr3_aa: CASSLGQGGEETQYF
cdr3_nt: TGCGCCAGCAGCTTGGGACAGGGGGGCGAAGAGACCCAGTACTTC

d_call: .
clone_size: many
v_call: TRBV9
j_call: TRBJ1-5
cdr3_aa: CASSVFPGQPQHF
cdr3_nt: TGTGCCAGCAGCGTATTCCCAGGTCAGCCCCAGCATTTT

d_call: .
clone_size: once
v_call: TRBV5-6
j_call: TRBJ1-2
cdr3_aa: CASSSRGDSSVYGYTF
cdr3_nt: TGTGCCAGCAGCTCCCGGGGTGATAGTTCGGTCTATGGCTACACCTTC

d_call: .
clone_size: few
v_call: TRBV6-5
j_call: TRBJ1-2
cdr3_aa: CASSYGALYGYTF
cdr3_nt: TGTGCCAGCAGTTACGGGGCCCTTTATGGCTACACCTTC

d_call: TRBD1
clone_size: .
v_call: TRBV28
j_call: TRBJ2-7
cdr3_aa: CASSPTPDRGRNEQYF
cdr3_nt: TGTGCCAGCAGCCCTACCCCGGACAGGGGGCGCAACGAGCAGTACTTC

d_call: .
clone_size: .
v_call: TRBV14
j_call: TRBJ2-1
cdr3_aa: CASSQGGGIEQFF
cdr3_nt: TGTGCCAGCAGCCAAGGGGGCGGGATTGAGCAGTTCTTC

d_call: TRBD1
clone_size: few
v_call: TRBV19
j_call: TRBJ2-4
cdr3_aa: CATVGQHLAKNIQYF
cdr3_nt: TGTGCCACTGTGGGACAGCATTTAGCCAAAAACATTCAGTACTTC

d_call: .
clone_size: .
v_call: TRBV4-3
j_call: TRBJ2-7
cdr3_aa: CASSQDISFGEQYF
cdr3_nt: TGCGCCAGCAGCCAAGATATTAGTTTCGGCGAGCAGTACTTC

d_call: TRBD2
clone_size: .
v_call: TRBV6-2/TRBV6-3
j_call: TRBJ2-7
cdr3_aa: CASSYGSGSIYEQYF
cdr3_nt: TGTGCCAGCAGTTACGGGAGCGGGAGTATTTACGAGCAGTACTTC

d_call: .
clone_size: .
v_call: TRBV5-5
j_call: TRBJ2-7
cdr3_aa: CASSLTWGPIEQYF
cdr3_nt: TGTGCCAGCAGCCTGACCTGGGGGCCCATCGAGCAGTACTTC

d_call: .
clone_size: .
v_call: TRBV7-3
j_call: TRBJ1-2
cdr3_aa: CASSFSGQDGYTF
cdr3_nt: TGTGCCAGCAGCTTTTCAGGTCAGGATGGCTACACCTTC

d_call: TRBD1
clone_size: .
v_call: TRBV14
j_call: TRBJ1-3
cdr3_aa: CASSQDRVSGNTIYF
cdr3_nt: TGTGCCAGCAGCCAGGACAGGGTCTCTGGAAACACCATATATTTT

d_call: TRBD2
clone_size: few
v_call: TRBV6-4
j_call: TRBJ2-1
cdr3_aa: CASSAREGPYNEQFF
cdr3_nt: TGTGCCAGCAGTGCACGGGAGGGCCCCTACAATGAGCAGTTCTTC

d_call: .
clone_size: .
v_call: TRBV12-3/TRBV12-4
j_call: TRBJ1-3
cdr3_aa: CASRRDTGNTIYF
cdr3_nt: TGTGCCAGCCGACGAGACACTGGAAACACCATATATTTT

d_call: TRBD2
clone_size: medium-sized
v_call: TRBV9
j_call: TRBJ2-7
cdr3_aa: CASSVLPGGHEQYF
cdr3_nt: TGTGCCAGCAGCGTCCTCCCGGGGGGTCACGAGCAGTACTTC

d_call: .
clone_size: .
v_call: TRBV7-2
j_call: TRBJ1-1
cdr3_aa: CASSRQETARAFF
cdr3_nt: TGTGCCAGCAGCCGACAGGAGACCGCGAGAGCTTTCTTT

d_call: TRBD1
clone_size: .
v_call: TRBV30
j_call: TRBJ1-3
cdr3_aa: CAWKGDRRIPSGNTIYF
cdr3_nt: TGTGCCTGGAAGGGGGACAGGCGAATTCCTTCTGGAAACACCATATATTTT

d_call: TRBD2
clone_size: .
v_call: TRBV7-6
j_call: TRBJ2-1
cdr3_aa: CASSRTSGGVLGSYNEQFF
cdr3_nt: TGTGCCAGCAGCCGGACTAGCGGTGGTGTTCTTGGCTCCTACAATGAGCAGTTCTTC

d_call: TRBD2
clone_size: .
v_call: TRBV2
j_call: TRBJ2-1
cdr3_aa: CASSTEREWGSYNEQFF
cdr3_nt: TGTGCCAGCAGTACAGAGCGGGAGTGGGGCTCCTACAATGAGCAGTTCTTC

d_call: TRBD2
clone_size: once
v_call: TRBV10-3
j_call: TRBJ2-7
cdr3_aa: CAISATSGRSEQYF
cdr3_nt: TGTGCCATCAGTGCAACTAGCGGGAGATCCGAGCAGTACTTC

d_call: TRBD2
clone_size: few
v_call: TRBV5-1
j_call: TRBJ2-1
cdr3_aa: CASSNTLAGTYNEQFF
cdr3_nt: TGCGCCAGCAGCAACACCCTAGCGGGAACCTACAATGAGCAGTTCTTC

d_call: .
clone_size: .
v_call: TRBV28
j_call: TRBJ1-4
cdr3_aa: CASSLGSAGRSGGLFF
cdr3_nt: TGTGCCAGCAGTTTAGGATCGGCAGGGCGTTCGGGGGGACTGTTTTTT

d_call: .
clone_size: .
v_call: TRBV29-1
j_call: TRBJ1-2
cdr3_aa: CSGGERQLTNYGYTF
cdr3_nt: TGCAGCGGGGGGGAACGACAGCTAACCAATTATGGCTACACCTTC

d_call: TRBD1
clone_size: .
v_call: TRBV10-3
j_call: TRBJ1-1
cdr3_aa: CATSTGERRTEAFF
cdr3_nt: TGTGCCACTTCGACAGGGGAAAGGAGGACTGAAGCTTTCTTT

d_call: .
clone_size: once
v_call: TRBV28
j_call: TRBJ1-5
cdr3_aa: CASSFLRGNFQPQHF
cdr3_nt: TGTGCCAGCAGTTTCCTGCGAGGGAATTTTCAGCCCCAGCATTTT

d_call: .
clone_size: few
v_call: TRBV21-1
j_call: TRBJ1-2
cdr3_aa: CASSQGDSSYGYTF
cdr3_nt: TGTGCCAGCAGCCAAGGGGACAGCAGCTATGGCTACACCTTC

d_call: TRBD2
clone_size: .
v_call: TRBV5-1
j_call: TRBJ2-3
cdr3_aa: CASSLVSGSLDTQYF
cdr3_nt: TGCGCCAGCAGCTTGGTGAGCGGGAGCTTAGATACGCAGTATTTT

d_call: TRBD1
clone_size: .
v_call: TRBV30
j_call: TRBJ2-4
cdr3_aa: CAWSVKGQGIQYF
cdr3_nt: TGTGCCTGGAGTGTAAAGGGACAGGGGATTCAGTACTTC

d_call: TRBD1
clone_size: once
v_call: TRBV19
j_call: TRBJ2-6
cdr3_aa: CASTNRQGRSGANVLTF
cdr3_nt: TGTGCCAGTACTAATCGACAGGGTAGGTCTGGGGCCAACGTCCTGACTTTC

d_call: TRBD2
clone_size: .
v_call: TRBV10-3
j_call: TRBJ2-1
cdr3_aa: CAIRSGRDYNEQFF
cdr3_nt: TGTGCCATCAGAAGCGGGAGGGACTACAATGAGCAGTTCTTC

d_call: .
clone_size: .
v_call: TRBV5-5
j_call: TRBJ2-7
cdr3_aa: CASSLQGSREQYF
cdr3_nt: TGTGCCAGCAGCTTACAGGGTTCCCGGGAGCAGTACTTC

d_call: TRBD1
clone_size: few
v_call: TRBV7-2
j_call: TRBJ1-5
cdr3_aa: CASSLGTGGSQPQHF
cdr3_nt: TGTGCCAGCAGCTTGGGGACAGGGGGCAGTCAGCCCCAGCATTTT